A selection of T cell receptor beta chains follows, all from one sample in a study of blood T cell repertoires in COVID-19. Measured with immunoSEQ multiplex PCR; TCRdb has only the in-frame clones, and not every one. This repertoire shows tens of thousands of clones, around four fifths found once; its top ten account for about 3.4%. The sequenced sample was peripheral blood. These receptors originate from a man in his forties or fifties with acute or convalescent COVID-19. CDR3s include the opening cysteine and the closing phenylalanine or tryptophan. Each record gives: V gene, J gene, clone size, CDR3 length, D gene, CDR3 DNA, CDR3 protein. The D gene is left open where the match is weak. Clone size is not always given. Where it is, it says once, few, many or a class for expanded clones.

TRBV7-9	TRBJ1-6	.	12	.	TGTGCCAGCAGCTCAGGGCAATCACCCCTCCACTTT	CASSSGQSPLHF
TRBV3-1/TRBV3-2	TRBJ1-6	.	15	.	TGTGCCAGCAGCCCGTTGGGGGGGCTGGATTCACCCCTCCACTTT	CASSPLGGLDSPLHF
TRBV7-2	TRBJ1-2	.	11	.	TGTGCCAGCAGCTCCCAACTGGGCTACACCTTC	CASSSQLGYTF
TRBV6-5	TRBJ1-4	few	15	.	TGTGCCAGCACTTCTCGAAGGGGCCTTAATGAAAAACTGTTTTTT	CASTSRRGLNEKLFF
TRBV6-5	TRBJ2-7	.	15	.	TGTGCCAGCAGTCCTACAGGGAGAAGCTCCTACGAGCAGTACTTC	CASSPTGRSSYEQYF
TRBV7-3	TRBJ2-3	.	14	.	TGTGCCAGCAGCTTTGGAGGGAGCACAGATACGCAGTATTTT	CASSFGGSTDTQYF
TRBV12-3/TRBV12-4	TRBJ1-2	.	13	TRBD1	TGTGCCAGCAATCAGGGACAGGGCTATGGCTACACCTTC	CASNQGQGYGYTF
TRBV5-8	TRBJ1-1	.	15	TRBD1	TGTGCCAGCAGCTCCTCGGGACAGATGAACACTGAAGCTTTCTTT	CASSSSGQMNTEAFF
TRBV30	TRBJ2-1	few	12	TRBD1	TGTGCCTGGAGTCGACAGGGGTCTGAGCAGTTCTTC	CAWSRQGSEQFF
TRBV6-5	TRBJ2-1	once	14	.	TGTGCCAGCGCTGGACAGCAGCATTACAATGAGCAGTTCTTC	CASAGQQHYNEQFF
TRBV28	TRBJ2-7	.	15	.	TGTGCCAGCAGCGTAACAGGGGGACTACGGTACGAGCAGTACTTC	CASSVTGGLRYEQYF
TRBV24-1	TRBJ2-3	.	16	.	TGTGCCACCAGTGAGTCTAGCGCAGATAGCACAGATACGCAGTATTTT	CATSESSADSTDTQYF
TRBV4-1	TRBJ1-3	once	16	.	TGCGCCAGCAGCCAAAGCCACCGAGTCTCTGGAAACACCATATATTTT	CASSQSHRVSGNTIYF
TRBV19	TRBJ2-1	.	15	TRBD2	TGTGCCAGTAGGGAGCGGGGGGGCTCCTACAATGAGCAGTTCTTC	CASRERGGSYNEQFF
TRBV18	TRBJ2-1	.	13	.	TGTGCCAGCTCACCCAGACAGTTGGATGAGCAGTTCTTC	CASSPRQLDEQFF
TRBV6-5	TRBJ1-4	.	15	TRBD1	TGTGCCAGCAGTTACGCGGGACAGCCTAATGAAAAACTGTTTTTT	CASSYAGQPNEKLFF
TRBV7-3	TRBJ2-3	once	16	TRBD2	TGTGCCAGCAGCTTAACGTTGGGACTAGCGGGAGGTACGCAGTATTTT	CASSLTLGLAGGTQYF
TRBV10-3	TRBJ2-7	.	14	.	TGTGCCATCAGTGAGTCCAGGGACTCCTACGAGCAGTACTTC	CAISESRDSYEQYF
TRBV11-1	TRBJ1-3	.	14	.	TGTGCCAGCAGCCCGGGACTGGGAGGAAACACCATATATTTT	CASSPGLGGNTIYF
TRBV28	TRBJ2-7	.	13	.	TGTGCCAGCACCTCGGGGGGCAGGGGCGAGCAGTACTTC	CASTSGGRGEQYF
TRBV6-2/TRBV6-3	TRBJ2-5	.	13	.	TGTGCCAGCAGCCGACAGAGCCAAGAGACCCAGTACTTC	CASSRQSQETQYF
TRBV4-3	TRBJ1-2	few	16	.	TGCGCCAGCAGCCAAGATATGGGGGTAGGGCGGGGAGGCTACACCTTC	CASSQDMGVGRGGYTF
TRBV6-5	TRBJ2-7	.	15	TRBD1	TGTGCCAGCAGCCCACCGGGACAGAGAATTTACGAGCAGTACTTC	CASSPPGQRIYEQYF